Following are 27 T cell receptor beta chains from one sample sequenced in a study of vaccination effects on CD4 cells after COVID-19. The data were produced by immunoSEQ multiplex PCR, yet TCRdb's version contains in-frame clones alone and is incomplete. The repertoire holds about 25,000 clones, with approximately 73% as singletons. Which antigens these TCRs recognize remains unknown. ViraFEST used viral peptide pools to expand antigen-specific CD4+ T cells before sequencing. A 10-day culture period preceded the isolation of CD4+ T cells. Vaccinated recipients, who were negative for nucleocapsid antibodies, had no history of SARS-CoV-2 infection. The sequencing used CD4+ T cells from PBMCs cultured with SARS-CoV-2 spike peptides, collected before COVID-19 vaccination. The receptors come from a human donor who received a COVID-19 vaccine.

This chain links TRBV7-9 with TRBJ2-3; 13 positions agree with TRBD2. With 5 bases clipped from V and 7 bases from J, the junction kept 9 bases outside the gene matches. The germline gives CDR1 SEHNR, CDR2 FQNEAQ (reference sequence). The CDR3 loop spans 16 amino acids. The CDR3 DNA reads TGTGCCAGCAGCCTCCAAACTAGCGGGAGGGGGAATACGCAGTATTTT. Protein sequence: CASSLQTSGRGNTQYF.

V gene TRBV5-4 combines with J gene TRBJ1-2, with a possible D match to TRBD1 (6 bases). The V gene's germline CDR1 is SGHNT and CDR2 YYREEE (reference sequence). This CDR3 spans 13 amino acids. V was pared by 5 bases and J by 7 bases, with 15 bases between. For the CDR3, the DNA is TGTGCCAGCAGGGAACAGGGAGCCCTTGGCTACACCTTC. It translates to CASREQGALGYTF.

The rearrangement uses TRBV3-1 (or the pseudogene TRBV3-2) and TRBJ2-3; TRBD2 agrees at 8 bases. Germline assignment: CDR1 LGHDT and CDR2 YNNKEL (reference sequence). The CDR3 has 16 residues. Unmatched junction bases numbered 9, after V lost 3 bases and J lost 4 bases. CDR3 sequence (DNA): TGTGCCAGCAGCCAGGGGGCGAGCGGGAGCCCAGATACGCAGTATTTT. Residues: CASSQGASGSPDTQYF.

The rearrangement joins TRBV19 to TRBJ2-1; tentatively, D is TRBD1 (5 bases). The V end lost 10 bases, the J end lost 9 bases, and 22 bases lay between the germline ends. Germline values: CDR1 LNHDA, CDR2 SQIVND (reference sequence). This CDR3 spans 14 amino acids. For the CDR3, the DNA is TGTGCCACCTCAAGGGGTCCGAGTGCAGGTGAGCAGTTCTTC. Translated: CATSRGPSAGEQFF.

The V and J genes are TRBV4-2 and TRBJ2-6, with D maybe TRBD2 (5 bases). Trimming cost V 4 bases and J 1 base, with 8 bases left between them. CDR3 length: 15 residues. Germline loops: CDR1 LGHNA, CDR2 YNFKEQ. The chain's CDR3 is CASSPRGSGANVLTF. CDR3 nucleotide sequence: TGTGCCAGCAGCCCAAGAGGGTCTGGGGCCAACGTCCTGACTTTC.

The chain carries TRBV19 and TRBJ1-2, with a weak D call TRBD1 (6 bases). Trimming took 3 bases from V and 9 from J, leaving 14 bases between them. CDR3 length: 13 amino acids. Germline CDR1 and CDR2: LNHDA and SQIVND (reference sequence). CDR3 sequence: CASSIPPGVRYTF. The CDR3 bases are TGTGCCAGTAGTATTCCCCCAGGGGTACGCTACACCTTC.

This clone was recorded a few times. The rearrangement links TRBV4-1 to TRBJ2-7, with 9 bases that match TRBD2. CDR3 length equals 17 residues. After removal of 0 bases from V and 1 base from J, the junction contained 7 bases not matched to a gene. Per germline, CDR1 MGHRA and CDR2 YSYEKL. CDR3: CASSQDWLAGRSYEQYF. DNA for the CDR3: TGCGCCAGCAGCCAAGATTGGCTAGCGGGACGATCCTACGAGCAGTACTTC.

The chain recombines TRBV4-2 with TRBJ2-5; possibly TRBD1 or TRBD2 for D (6 bases each). Germline CDR1 is LGHNA and CDR2 is YNFKEQ. The CDR3 is made up of 15 amino acids. V lost 0 bases to trimming and J lost 2 bases, with 10 bases between them. The CDR3 DNA reads as TGTGCCAGCAGCCAAGATCGCGGGACACAAGAGACCCAGTACTTC. Encoded protein: CASSQDRGTQETQYF.

The chain uses TRBV30 and TRBJ2-3; D uncertain. The CDR3 contains 12 residues. Germline lookup yields CDR1 GTSNPN and CDR2 SVGIG (reference sequence). The V gene lost 1 base and the J gene lost 2 bases, with 4 bases spanning the gap. The CDR3 protein is CAWSAATDTQYF. CDR3 DNA sequence: TGTGCCTGGAGTGCTGCCACAGATACGCAGTATTTT.

The chain is built from TRBV19 and TRBJ1-6, with D maybe TRBD1 (5 bases). This CDR3 has 12 amino acids. Germline-derived CDR1 and CDR2 are LNHDA and SQIVND (reference sequence). Trimming removed 5 bases at V and 10 bases at J, with 9 bases between. CDR3 sequence: CASSAPGSPLHF. CDR3 nucleotide sequence: TGTGCCAGTAGTGCTCCAGGGTCACCCCTCCACTTT.

The chain has TRBV4-1 and TRBJ1-5; D perhaps matches TRBD1 (5 bases). CDR3 length: 18 amino acids. With 1 base removed from V and 4 bases from J, the gap between germline ends came to 20 bases. The germline gives CDR1 MGHRA, CDR2 YSYEKL. The CDR3, as DNA: TGCGCCAGCAGCCAAGCCTATAGGACCGGGGCCTCTAATCAGCCCCAGCATTTT. As protein: CASSQAYRTGASNQPQHF.

This clone was observed a few times. The gene calls are TRBV18 and TRBJ2-5, with a weak D call TRBD1 (6 bases). Germline V gene sequence: CDR1 KGHSH, CDR2 LQKENI. V lost 0 bases, J lost 4 bases, and 12 bases lay in between. This CDR3 region has 15 residues. CDR3 nucleotides: TGTGCCAGCTCACCACCCCCAGGGGAAGGAGAGACCCAGTACTTC. Its protein is CASSPPPGEGETQYF.

This chain joins TRBV6-2 or TRBV6-3 and TRBJ2-1, with TRBD2 identical over 8 bases. CDR3 length: 17 amino acids. Unmatched junction bases numbered 8, after V lost 4 bases and J lost 0 bases. Germline values: CDR1 MNHEY, CDR2 SVGEGT. The CDR3 DNA sequence: TGTGCCAGCAGTTTCGGACTAGCTCTTAGCTCCTACAATGAGCAGTTCTTC. Translation: CASSFGLALSSYNEQFF.

CDR3 protein: CASSEMATLEQYF. CDR3 in DNA: TGTGCCAGCAGTGAGATGGCCACGCTGGAGCAGTACTTC. This chain uses TRBV7-8 with TRBJ2-7; D unclear. The CDR3 spans 13 residues. CDR1 SGHVS and CDR2 FQNEAQ come from the germline V gene. The V gene lost 6 bases and the J gene lost 7 bases, with 16 bases spanning the gap.

The rearrangement links TRBV5-1 to TRBJ2-1, with 9 bases aligning to TRBD2. The CDR3 totals 15 residues. Germline lookup yields CDR1 SGHRS and CDR2 YFSETQ. The V and J ends lost 2 bases and 4 bases, in that order; junction bases with no gene match: 4. CDR3 sequence reads: CASSFTSGLYNEQFF. In nucleotides, the CDR3 is TGCGCCAGCAGCTTTACTAGCGGGTTATACAATGAGCAGTTCTTC.

The genes are TRBV19 and TRBJ2-1; D is possibly TRBD1 or TRBD2 (5 bases each). Germline CDR1 is LNHDA and CDR2 is SQIVND (reference sequence). This CDR3 region has 16 residues. V dropped 5 bases and J dropped 4 bases, with 18 bases sitting between them. The CDR3 loop is CASSLQAGTEYNEQFF. DNA of the CDR3: TGTGCCAGTAGTCTACAAGCCGGGACGGAGTACAATGAGCAGTTCTTC.

V and J are TRBV28 and TRBJ1-2; tentatively, D is TRBD1 (5 bases). The ends were cut back, 8 bases at V and 5 bases at J, with 21 bases in the middle. The CDR3 runs 15 residues. Germline V gives CDR1 MDHEN, CDR2 SYDVKM. CDR3 coding DNA: TGTGCCAGCGAACCCTACAGGCGAAGCGGGTATGGCTACACCTTC. It specifies CASEPYRRSGYGYTF.

The chain is built from TRBV6-1 and TRBJ1-1; 12 positions match TRBD1. From germline, CDR1 is MNHNS and CDR2 SASEGT. The CDR3 runs to 16 residues. Trimming removed 2 bases from V and 11 bases from J; junction bases left unmatched: 12. The CDR3 DNA is TGTGCCAGCAGTGAAATACCCACCGGGACAGGGGGCAGGGCTTTCTTT. It encodes CASSEIPTGTGGRAFF.

This clone was observed a handful of times. The chain links TRBV20-1 to TRBJ2-5; no definite D call. V lost 3 bases and J 0 bases, leaving 11 bases between the germline ends. Germline V gene data show CDR1 as DFQATT and CDR2 as SNEGSKA (reference sequence). There are 14 residues in the CDR3. CDR3 protein: CSASLAGYQETQYF. The CDR3 region has the DNA TGCAGTGCTAGTTTGGCTGGGTACCAAGAGACCCAGTACTTC.

The chain employs TRBV3-1 (or the pseudogene TRBV3-2) and TRBJ1-4; D uncertain. The CDR3 loop spans 13 amino acids. V was trimmed by 1 base and J by 8 bases, leaving 8 bases between them. Germline V lookup: CDR1 LGHDT, CDR2 YNNKEL (reference sequence). The CDR3 DNA sequence: TGTGCCAGCAGCCAAGGGGGTCGGGAAAAACTGTTTTTT. This sequence encodes CASSQGGREKLFF.

The V call is TRBV10-3, the J call TRBJ2-3; TRBD2 is a possible D gene (6 bases). Germline V CDR1 and CDR2: ENHRY, SYGVKD. The CDR3 contains 12 residues. Trimming cost V 8 bases and J 0 bases, with 6 bases left between them. CDR3 sequence reads: CAIGGSTDTQYF. In nucleotides, the CDR3 is TGTGCCATCGGGGGGAGCACAGATACGCAGTATTTT.

The chain combines TRBV27 with TRBJ2-1, with TRBD2 matching 11 bases. The V gene end was trimmed by 4 bases and the J gene end by 10 bases; junction bases not matched to a gene: 12. CDR1 is MNHEY, CDR2 SMNVEV, per germline (reference sequence). The CDR3 extends over 16 amino acids. CDR3 protein: CASSSKTSGVSGEQFF. Written as DNA, the CDR3 is TGTGCCAGCAGTTCCAAGACTAGCGGGGTGTCGGGCGAGCAGTTCTTC.

The chain employs TRBV6-5 and TRBJ2-7; tentative D call: TRBD1 (6 bases). CDR3 size: 14 residues. Trimming removed 4 bases at V and 5 bases at J, with 15 bases between. Germline CDR1 MNHEY, CDR2 SVGAGI. In nucleotides, the CDR3 is TGTGCCAGCAGTTCGCCAGGGGCACTGAACGAGCAGTACTTC. Its protein is CASSSPGALNEQYF.

The gene calls are TRBV10-3 and TRBJ2-5; D is unresolved. The CDR3 is 16 amino acids. The ends were cut back, 3 bases at V and 4 bases at J, with 18 bases in the middle. CDR1 and CDR2 from the germline V gene are ENHRY and SYGVKD. This CDR3 reads CAISDPTTLSPETQYF. The CDR3 DNA is TGTGCCATCAGTGACCCGACGACACTTTCCCCAGAGACCCAGTACTTC.

Comments on this clone: The junction and the germline gene differ at one end; a read error may be behind it. This chain joins TRBV18 and TRBJ1-2, with a weak D call TRBD1 (6 bases). The length of the CDR3 is 11 residues. Germline V gene lookup returns CDR1 KGHSH and CDR2 LQKENI. The CDR3 loop is CANSNTGGYTF. In DNA, the CDR3 is TGTGCCAACTCAAACACAGGGGGCTACACCTTC.

The rearrangement uses TRBV5-1 and TRBJ1-1; 10 bases are a match to TRBD1. This CDR3 spans 16 amino acids. The J segment lost 0 bases and the V segment lost 4 bases, leaving 6 bases of the junction unmatched. Germline assignment: CDR1 SGHRS and CDR2 YFSETQ. CDR3 region: CASSPGTGVMNTEAFF. In DNA, the CDR3 is TGCGCCAGCAGCCCCGGGACAGGGGTCATGAACACTGAAGCTTTCTTT.

This chain joins TRBV3-1 (or the pseudogene TRBV3-2) and TRBJ1-1; D is unresolved. The V gene lost 3 bases and the J gene lost 4 bases, with 9 bases spanning the gap. Per germline, CDR1 LGHDT and CDR2 YNNKEL (reference sequence). The CDR3 runs 13 residues. The CDR3 protein is CASSQVGGTEAFF. CDR3 DNA sequence: TGTGCCAGCAGCCAGGTGGGAGGCACTGAAGCTTTCTTT.